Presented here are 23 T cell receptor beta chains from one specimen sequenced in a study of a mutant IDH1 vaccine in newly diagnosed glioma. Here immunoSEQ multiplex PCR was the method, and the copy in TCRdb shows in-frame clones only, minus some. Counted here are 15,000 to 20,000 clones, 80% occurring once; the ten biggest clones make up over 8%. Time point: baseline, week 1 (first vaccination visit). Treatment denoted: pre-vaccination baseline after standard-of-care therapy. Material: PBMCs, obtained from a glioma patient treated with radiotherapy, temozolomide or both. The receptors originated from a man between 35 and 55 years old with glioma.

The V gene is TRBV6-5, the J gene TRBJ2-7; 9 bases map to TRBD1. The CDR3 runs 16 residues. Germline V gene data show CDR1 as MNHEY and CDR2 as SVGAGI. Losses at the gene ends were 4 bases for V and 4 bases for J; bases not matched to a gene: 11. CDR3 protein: CASSFGGTGTSYEQYF. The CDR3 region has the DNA TGTGCCAGCAGTTTTGGCGGGACAGGGACCAGTTACGAGCAGTACTTC.

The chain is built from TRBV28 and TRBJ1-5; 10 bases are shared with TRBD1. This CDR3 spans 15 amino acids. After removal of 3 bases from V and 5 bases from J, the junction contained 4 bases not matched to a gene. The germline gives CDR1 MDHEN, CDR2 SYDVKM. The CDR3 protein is CASSFGDRGYQPQHF. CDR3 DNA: TGTGCCAGCAGTTTTGGGGACAGGGGTTATCAGCCCCAGCATTTT.

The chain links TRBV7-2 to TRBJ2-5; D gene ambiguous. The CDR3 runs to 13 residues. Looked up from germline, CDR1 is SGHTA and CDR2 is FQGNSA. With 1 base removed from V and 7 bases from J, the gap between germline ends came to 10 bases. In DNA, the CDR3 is TGTGCCAGCAGCTTAGAGGTACCCTTGACCCAGTACTTC. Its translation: CASSLEVPLTQYF.

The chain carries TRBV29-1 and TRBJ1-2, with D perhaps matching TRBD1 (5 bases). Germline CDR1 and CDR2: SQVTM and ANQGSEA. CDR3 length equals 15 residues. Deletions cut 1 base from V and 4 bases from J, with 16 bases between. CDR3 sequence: CSVEVGAGGPYGYTF. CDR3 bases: TGCAGCGTTGAAGTGGGTGCCGGGGGACCCTATGGCTACACCTTC.

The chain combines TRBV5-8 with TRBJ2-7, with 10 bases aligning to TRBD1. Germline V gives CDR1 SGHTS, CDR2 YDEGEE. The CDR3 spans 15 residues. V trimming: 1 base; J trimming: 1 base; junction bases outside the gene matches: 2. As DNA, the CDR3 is TGTGCCAGCAGCTTGAGACAGGGGGCTTCCTACGAGCAGTACGTC. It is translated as CASSLRQGASYEQYV.

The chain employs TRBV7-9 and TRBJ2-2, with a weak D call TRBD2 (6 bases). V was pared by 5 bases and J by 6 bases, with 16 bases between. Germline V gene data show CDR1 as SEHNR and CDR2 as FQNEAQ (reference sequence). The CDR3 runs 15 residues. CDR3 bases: TGTGCCAGCAGCCCAGGGACCCCGGGGGCCGGGGAGCTGTTTTTT. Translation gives CASSPGTPGAGELFF. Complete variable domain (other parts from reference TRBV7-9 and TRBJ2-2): DTGVSQNPRHKITKRGQNVTFRCDPISEHNRLYWYRQTLGQGPEFLTYFQNEAQLEKSRLLSDRFSAERPKGSFSTLEIQRTEQGDSAMYLCASSPGTPGAGELFFGEGSRLTVL.

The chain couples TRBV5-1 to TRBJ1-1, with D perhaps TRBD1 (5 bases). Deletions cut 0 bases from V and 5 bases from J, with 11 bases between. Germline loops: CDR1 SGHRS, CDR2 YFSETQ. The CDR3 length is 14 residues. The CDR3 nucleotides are TGCGCCAGCAGCTTGGAGGGGAGGCTGACTGAAGCTTTCTTT. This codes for CASSLEGRLTEAFF.

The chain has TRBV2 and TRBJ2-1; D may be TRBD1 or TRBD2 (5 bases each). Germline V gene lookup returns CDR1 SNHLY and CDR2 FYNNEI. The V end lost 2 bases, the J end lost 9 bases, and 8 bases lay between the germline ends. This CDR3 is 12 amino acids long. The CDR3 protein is CASSERGVEQFF. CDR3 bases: TGTGCCAGCAGTGAAAGAGGGGTTGAGCAGTTCTTC.

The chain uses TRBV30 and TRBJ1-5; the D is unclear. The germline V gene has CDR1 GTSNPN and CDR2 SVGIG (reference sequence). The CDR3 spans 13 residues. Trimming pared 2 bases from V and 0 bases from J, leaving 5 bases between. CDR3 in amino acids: CAWSNYSNQPQHF. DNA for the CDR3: TGTGCCTGGAGTAATTATAGCAATCAGCCCCAGCATTTT.

CDR3 in amino acids: CASLLAGVNEQFF. The CDR3 nucleotides read TGTGCCAGCCTCCTAGCGGGAGTCAATGAGCAGTTCTTC. The chain recombines TRBV28 with TRBJ2-1; 10 bases agree with TRBD2. Unmatched junction bases numbered 4, after V lost 8 bases and J lost 6 bases. The CDR3 loop spans 13 amino acids. Germline assignment: CDR1 MDHEN and CDR2 SYDVKM.

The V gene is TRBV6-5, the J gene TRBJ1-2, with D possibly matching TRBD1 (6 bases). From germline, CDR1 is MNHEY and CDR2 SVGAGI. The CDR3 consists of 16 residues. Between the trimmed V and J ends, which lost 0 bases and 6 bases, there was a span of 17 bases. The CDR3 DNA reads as TGTGCCAGCAGTTACTCGGGCAGGGGAGTGATGGATGGCTACACCTTC. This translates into CASSYSGRGVMDGYTF.

CDR3 region: CASSFGGSGPGELFF. The CDR3 DNA is TGTGCCAGCAGCTTCGGAGGGTCGGGACCCGGGGAGCTGTTTTTT. The chain uses TRBV7-2 and TRBJ2-2; tentative D call: TRBD2 (6 bases). The CDR3 extends over 15 amino acids. Trimming pared 3 bases from V and 6 bases from J, leaving 14 bases between. Germline CDR1 SGHTA, CDR2 FQGNSA. Looking up the rest from reference TRBV7-2 and TRBJ2-2 gives the full variable domain: GAGVSQSPSNKVTEKGKDVELRCDPISGHTALYWYRQSLGQGLEFLIYFQGNSAPDKSGLPSDRFSAERTGGSVSTLTIQRTQQEDSAVYLCASSFGGSGPGELFFGEGSRLTVL.

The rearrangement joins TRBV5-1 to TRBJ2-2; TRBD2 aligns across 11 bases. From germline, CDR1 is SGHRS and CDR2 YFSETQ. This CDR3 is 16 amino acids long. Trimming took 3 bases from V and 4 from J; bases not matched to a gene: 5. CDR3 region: CASSSRLAGSTGELFF. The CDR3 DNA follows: TGCGCCAGCAGCTCCCGACTAGCGGGAAGCACCGGGGAGCTGTTTTTT.

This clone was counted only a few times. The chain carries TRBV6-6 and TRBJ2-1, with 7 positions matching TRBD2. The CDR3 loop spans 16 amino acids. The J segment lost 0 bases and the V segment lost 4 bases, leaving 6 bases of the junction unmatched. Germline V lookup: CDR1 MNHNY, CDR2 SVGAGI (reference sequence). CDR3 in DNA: TGTGCCAGCAGTTTCGCCCTAGCGGCCTCCTACAATGAGCAGTTCTTC. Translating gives CASSFALAASYNEQFF.

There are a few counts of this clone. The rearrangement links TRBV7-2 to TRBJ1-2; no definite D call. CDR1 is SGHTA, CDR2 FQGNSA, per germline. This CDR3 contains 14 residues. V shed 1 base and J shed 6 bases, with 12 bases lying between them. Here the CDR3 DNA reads TGTGCCAGCAGCTTAGGGGCCCGCTCGGATGGCTACACCTTC. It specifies CASSLGARSDGYTF.

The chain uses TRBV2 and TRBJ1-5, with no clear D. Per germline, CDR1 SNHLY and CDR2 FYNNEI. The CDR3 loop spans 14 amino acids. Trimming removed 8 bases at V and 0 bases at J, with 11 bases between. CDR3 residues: CASAKEYSNQPQHF. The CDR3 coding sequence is TGTGCCAGCGCTAAGGAGTATAGCAATCAGCCCCAGCATTTT.

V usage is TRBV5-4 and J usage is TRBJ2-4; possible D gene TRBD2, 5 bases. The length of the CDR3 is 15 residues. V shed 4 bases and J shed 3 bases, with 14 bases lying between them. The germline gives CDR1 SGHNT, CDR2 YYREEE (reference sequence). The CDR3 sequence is CASSPGYGDKNIQYF. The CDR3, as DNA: TGTGCCAGCAGCCCCGGGTACGGGGACAAAAACATTCAGTACTTC.

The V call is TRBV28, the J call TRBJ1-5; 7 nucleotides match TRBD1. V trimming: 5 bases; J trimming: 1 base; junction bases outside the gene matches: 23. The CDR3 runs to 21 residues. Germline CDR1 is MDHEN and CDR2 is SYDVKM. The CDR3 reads CASSPGRSVAGGSLSNQPQHF. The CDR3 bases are TGTGCCAGCAGTCCCGGACGGTCAGTGGCAGGGGGTAGTTTAAGCAATCAGCCCCAGCATTTT.

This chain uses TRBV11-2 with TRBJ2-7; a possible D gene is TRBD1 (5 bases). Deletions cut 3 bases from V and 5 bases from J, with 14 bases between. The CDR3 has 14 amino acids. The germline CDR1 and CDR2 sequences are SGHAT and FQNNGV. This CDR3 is CASSFPQGSNEQYF. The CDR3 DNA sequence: TGTGCCAGCAGCTTCCCCCAGGGAAGTAACGAGCAGTACTTC.

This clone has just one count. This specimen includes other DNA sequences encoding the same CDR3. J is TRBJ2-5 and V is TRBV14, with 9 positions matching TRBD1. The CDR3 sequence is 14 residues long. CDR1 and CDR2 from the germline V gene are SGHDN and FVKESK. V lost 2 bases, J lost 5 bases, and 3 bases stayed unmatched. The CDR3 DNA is TGTGCCAGCAGCCAAAACAGGGGGCAGGAGACCCAGTACTTC. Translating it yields CASSQNRGQETQYF.

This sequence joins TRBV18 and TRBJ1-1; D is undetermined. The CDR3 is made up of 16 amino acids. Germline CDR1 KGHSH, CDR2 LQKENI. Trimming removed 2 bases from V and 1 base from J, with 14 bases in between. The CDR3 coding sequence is TGTGCCAGCTCACCAGAACCGATGGTCGGGAACACTGAAGCTTTCTTT. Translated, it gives CASSPEPMVGNTEAFF.

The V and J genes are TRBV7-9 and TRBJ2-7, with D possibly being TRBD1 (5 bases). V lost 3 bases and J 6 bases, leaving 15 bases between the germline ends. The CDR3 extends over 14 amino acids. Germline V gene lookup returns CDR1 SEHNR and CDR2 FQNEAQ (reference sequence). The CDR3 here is CASSFDSRSGEQYV. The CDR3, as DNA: TGTGCCAGCAGCTTCGACAGTCGGTCCGGCGAGCAGTACGTC.

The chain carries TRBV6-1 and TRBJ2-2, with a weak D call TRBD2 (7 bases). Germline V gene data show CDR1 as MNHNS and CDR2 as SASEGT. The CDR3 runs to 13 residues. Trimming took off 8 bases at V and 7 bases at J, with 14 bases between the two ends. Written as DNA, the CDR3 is TGTGCCAGCGGGGAGGGGGGCTACGGGGAGCTGTTTTTT. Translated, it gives CASGEGGYGELFF.